This TCR beta chain was sequenced during a study of identical twins. TCRdb fed the 5' RACE reads into MiXCR, producing one record per CDR3 protein. The sample records 300,000 to 400,000 distinct CDR3 sequences, 12% being singletons. The data were also submitted as part of a second study, on yellow fever vaccine responses in identical twins.

The TCR sequence derives from a young woman in good health. Sequenced material: CD8+ T cells sorted from blood.

CDR3 sequence: CASSLSVGRIRTDTQYF. For the CDR3, the DNA is TGTGCCAGCAGTTTATCGGTGGGCCGGATACGCACAGATACGCAGTATTTT. The V and J genes are TRBV27 and TRBJ2-3; no firm D call. The CDR3 runs to 17 residues. Germline assignment: CDR1 MNHEY and CDR2 SMNVEV (reference sequence). Between the trimmed V and J ends, which lost 0 bases and 1 base, there was a span of 14 bases.